The clone carrying this T cell receptor (beta chain) has ten or more counts. The V gene end was trimmed by 1 base and the J gene end by 5 bases; junction bases not matched to a gene: 16. The CDR3 contains 19 residues. Germline values: CDR1 SGHTA, CDR2 FQGNSA. This entry comes from a study of human T cells and chemical hapten exposure. Stated time point: patch test 3, about 24 weeks after DPC sensitization. The treatment is: therapeutic diphenylcyclopropenone sensitization with weekly scalp DPC. In TCRdb, the RACE reads were re-called with MiXCR into one record per CDR3 protein. The data hold some 90,000 distinct CDR3 sequences, with about 11% observed a single time.

The chain carries TRBV7-2 and TRBJ2-1; 8 bases align to TRBD2. The receptor comes from a woman aged 25 to 39 with alopecia areata. Some clones in this sample may be carry-over from other donors' samples. This specimen consisted of whole blood, obtained in connection with sensitization to the hapten diphenylcyclopropenone (DPC). CDR3 nucleotides: TGTGCCAGCAGCTTAGTCTCGTTAGTCGGTTCTAGCGGGCACAATGAGCAGTTCTTC. This sequence encodes CASSLVSLVGSSGHNEQFF.